This paragraph covers one T cell receptor beta chain sequence. Its antigen is currently unknown. These data originate in a study of T cell clusters in autoimmune cytopenias. One tube held mixed TRB-A and TRB-B primer pools for touch-down PCR. TCRdb processed the multiplex PCR reads again and assigns one entry to each CDR3 protein, with no DNA. Its listing shows 12,000 or so distinct CDR3 sequences. Study results and limitations: TRB repertoire shifts in secondary cytopenia and chronic lymphocytic leukemia mostly reflected lymphoma, not autoimmunity. Comparing secondary cytopenia with chronic lymphocytic leukemia showed no cluster-lack signature, apparently masked by lymphoma repertoire. The T cell clusters came from computational analysis alone and lack functional validation. Healthy donors had approximately 3.1-fold more exclusive TRB clusters than active autoimmune hepatitis patients.

TRB was amplified from about 260 ng of peripheral blood genomic DNA per sample. Sequencing was done on a sample of peripheral blood. This clonotype was obtained from a human donor with an autoimmune cytopenia or autoimmune hepatitis (not recorded which).

The CDR3 reads CSARTGTRSNQPQHF. This rearrangement joins TRBV20-1 to TRBJ1-5; TCRdb's D call, TRBD1, is unchecked because there is no DNA. This CDR3 contains 15 residues. Germline lookup yields CDR1 DFQATT and CDR2 SNEGSKA (reference sequence).